These 28 T cell receptor beta chains originate from one sample sequenced in a study of T cells in tuberculosis. Sequenced by immunoSEQ multiplex PCR; TCRdb stores in-frame clones only, minus some. The profile shows about 88,000 clones, approximately 90% of them singletons. After thawing and overnight rest, PBMC were stained with GMM-loaded CD1B tetramer, viability dye and anti-CD3 for sorting. CD1B tetramers were loaded with Rhodococcus equi-derived C32 glucose monomycolate. Sequenced input: CD1b-GMM tetramer-negative cells sorted from PBMCs. Every receptor here comes from an adult woman with latent tuberculosis.

The chain links TRBV27 to TRBJ2-5, with D possibly TRBD1 on 6 matching bases. Trimming took 10 bases from V and 5 from J, leaving 14 bases between them. There are 12 residues in the CDR3. Germline V gene lookup returns CDR1 MNHEY and CDR2 SMNVEV (reference sequence). The CDR3 reads CATGALRETQYF. In DNA form, the CDR3 reads TGTGCCACAGGGGCCCTTCGGGAGACCCAGTACTTC.

This clone was seen only a few times. The rearrangement uses TRBV18 and TRBJ1-3; D unresolved. The CDR3 has 15 residues. V was cut by 2 bases and J by 0 bases, with 8 bases left in between. Germline V lookup: CDR1 KGHSH, CDR2 LQKENI. The DNA for the CDR3 is TGTGCCAGCTCACCAACACAAAGCTCTGGAAACACCATATATTTT. Translation: CASSPTQSSGNTIYF.

The chain joins TRBV11-2 to TRBJ2-1; D is uncertain. CDR1 is SGHAT and CDR2 is FQNNGV in the germline V gene. The V end was cut by 3 bases, the J end by 0 bases, with 6 bases between. This CDR3 comprises 14 residues. For the CDR3, the DNA is TGTGCCAGCAGCTTTTACAACTCCTACAATGAGCAGTTCTTC. Protein sequence: CASSFYNSYNEQFF.

This clone was counted between two and nine times. V is TRBV6-1 and J is TRBJ1-6; TRBD1 agrees at 10 bases. This CDR3 has 15 amino acids. J lost 7 bases, V lost 0 bases, and 0 bases had no gene match. Germline CDR1 reads MNHNS; CDR2 reads SASEGT. DNA for the CDR3: TGTGCCAGCAGTGAAGCGGGACAGGGGAATTCACCCCTCCACTTT. This translates into CASSEAGQGNSPLHF.

The rearrangement joins TRBV21-1 to TRBJ1-6; the table names TRBD1, a call not compared with the DNA. TRBV21-1 is assigned pseudogene status. The CDR3 runs to 12 residues. The CDR3 DNA sequence: TGTGCCAGCAACCCAGGAAGTTCACCCCTCCACTTT. It translates to CASNPGSSPLHF.

This sequence joins TRBV6-6 and TRBJ1-2; D remains unclear. The germline gives CDR1 MNHNY, CDR2 SVGAGI (reference sequence). Trimming took off 0 bases at V and 7 bases at J, with 9 bases between the two ends. This CDR3 has 13 residues. Here the CDR3 reads CASSYSFESGYTF. CDR3 coding DNA: TGTGCCAGCAGTTACTCCTTCGAGAGTGGCTACACCTTC.

The chain recombines TRBV15 with TRBJ2-3; tentative D call: TRBD2 (7 bases). V lost 2 bases and J 4 bases, leaving 13 bases between the germline ends. CDR1 LNHNV and CDR2 YYDKDF come from the germline V gene (reference sequence). There are 15 residues in the CDR3. CDR3 protein: CATSRMRGGADTQYF. CDR3 in DNA: TGTGCCACCAGCAGAATGAGGGGGGGTGCAGATACGCAGTATTTT. The full variable domain, in which reference TRBV15 and TRBJ2-3 provide the parts outside the CDR3, is DAMVIQNPRYQVTQFGKPVTLSCSQTLNHNVMYWYQQKSSQAPKLLFHYYDKDFNNEADTPDNFQSRRPNTSFCFLDIRSPGLGDTAMYLCATSRMRGGADTQYFGPGTRLTVL.

The J gene is TRBJ2-2, the V gene TRBV9; D is ambiguous. This CDR3 has 15 residues. The ends were cut back, 0 bases at V and 1 base at J, with 7 bases in the middle. In germline, CDR1 is SGDLS, CDR2 YYNGEE. In DNA, the CDR3 is TGTGCCAGCAGCGTAGGGCACCTGAACACCGGGGAGCTGTTTTTT. Protein sequence: CASSVGHLNTGELFF.

The J gene is TRBJ2-1, the V gene TRBV9; the D gene is possibly TRBD1 (6 bases). The V end lost 4 bases, the J end lost 0 bases, and 11 bases lay between the germline ends. The CDR3 contains 15 residues. In germline, CDR1 is SGDLS, CDR2 YYNGEE. The CDR3 reads CASSPTGSSYNEQFF. CDR3 nucleotides: TGTGCCAGCAGCCCCACAGGGAGCTCCTACAATGAGCAGTTCTTC.

Points on this clone: This sample also contains other DNA sequences that code for the same CDR3. J is TRBJ1-6 and V is TRBV19; the D gene is possibly TRBD1 (5 bases). Trimming took 6 bases from V and 5 from J, leaving 8 bases between them. The CDR3 runs 13 residues. Germline CDR1 LNHDA, CDR2 SQIVND (reference sequence). The CDR3 coding sequence is TGTGCCAGTAGACAGGTGGATAATTCACCCCTCCACTTT. Protein sequence: CASRQVDNSPLHF.

The chain links TRBV15 to TRBJ2-3, with TRBD2 matching over 13 bases. CDR1 is LNHNV and CDR2 is YYDKDF in the germline V gene (reference sequence). This CDR3 has 18 amino acids. The junction had 11 bases not matched to a gene; V was cut back by 6 bases and J by 2 bases. CDR3 protein: CATRRLAGGRTSTDTQYF. In DNA, the CDR3 is TGTGCCACCAGGAGACTAGCGGGGGGACGGACTTCCACAGATACGCAGTATTTT.

This chain links TRBV19 with TRBJ1-1; D uncertain. The CDR3 loop spans 15 amino acids. Between the trimmed V and J ends, which lost 1 base and 0 bases, there was a span of 9 bases. The germline V gene encodes CDR1 LNHDA and CDR2 SQIVND (reference sequence). This chain's CDR3 is CASSIGSRMNTEAFF. CDR3 nucleotides: TGTGCCAGTAGTATAGGAAGCCGCATGAACACTGAAGCTTTCTTT. Drawing the rest from reference TRBV19 and TRBJ1-1, the complete variable domain is DGGITQSPKYLFRKEGQNVTLSCEQNLNHDAMYWYRQDPGQGLRLIYYSQIVNDFQKGDIAEGYSVSREKKESFPLTVTSAQKNPTAFYLCASSIGSRMNTEAFFGQGTRLTVV.

V usage is TRBV6-5 and J usage is TRBJ2-1, with a possible D match to TRBD1 (6 bases). Germline lookup yields CDR1 MNHEY and CDR2 SVGAGI. The CDR3 sequence is 12 residues long. The germline V and J ends were trimmed by 7 bases and 9 bases, with 13 bases remaining between them. DNA for the CDR3: TGTGCCAGCAAAAATGGGGGCCCTGAGCAGTTCTTC. This translates into CASKNGGPEQFF.

CDR3 protein: CASSLGGRAPEAFF. The CDR3 region has the DNA TGTGCCAGCAGCTTAGGTGGGAGGGCGCCTGAAGCTTTCTTT. This rearrangement joins TRBV7-9 to TRBJ1-1; no clear D gene. Deletions cut 1 base from V and 6 bases from J, with 12 bases between. Germline loops: CDR1 SEHNR, CDR2 FQNEAQ (reference sequence). The CDR3 covers 14 residues.

This rearrangement joins TRBV13 to TRBJ2-4, with TRBD2 matching 12 bases. CDR1 and CDR2 (germline): PRHDT, FYEKMQ (reference sequence). V was clipped by 5 bases and J by 1 base; unmatched bases: 9. The CDR3 sequence is 18 residues long. Here the CDR3 DNA reads TGTGCCAGCAGCCAATTTTTAGGACTAGCGGGGGCCAAAAACATTCAGTACTTC. Its protein is CASSQFLGLAGAKNIQYF.

This clone was counted a few times. The chain couples TRBV19 to TRBJ2-3; 9 bases line up with TRBD1. V lost 5 bases to trimming and J lost 3 bases; unmatched junction nucleotides: 6. In germline, CDR1 is LNHDA, CDR2 SQIVND (reference sequence). The CDR3 runs 15 residues. The chain's CDR3 is CASSVGQGRTDTQYF. As DNA, the CDR3 is TGTGCCAGTAGTGTGGGACAGGGTAGGACAGATACGCAGTATTTT.

On this clone itself: The same CDR3 can be traced to other DNA sequences in this sample. This rearrangement joins TRBV5-1 to TRBJ1-2; 12 positions match TRBD1. The J segment lost 8 bases and the V segment lost 0 bases, leaving 2 bases of the junction unmatched. CDR3 length equals 14 residues. Germline V CDR1 and CDR2: SGHRS, YFSETQ. The CDR3 nucleotides are TGCGCCAGCAGCTTGGCCGGGACAGGGGGCGGCTACACCTTC. Protein sequence: CASSLAGTGGGYTF.

The chain is built from TRBV5-6 and TRBJ1-2; D is perhaps TRBD1 (5 bases). Trimming cost V 1 base and J 1 base, with 5 bases left between them. Germline assignment: CDR1 SGHDT and CDR2 YYEEEE. This CDR3 comprises 13 residues. CDR3 DNA sequence: TGTGCCAGCAGCTTGAGGGGTAACTATGGCTACACCTTC. Translated: CASSLRGNYGYTF.

V gene TRBV7-6 combines with J gene TRBJ2-1; the D gene is possibly TRBD2 (6 bases). There are 14 residues in the CDR3. The germline V gene has CDR1 SGHVS and CDR2 FNYEAQ. Trimming stripped 5 bases from V and 10 bases from J, with 18 bases between. CDR3 sequence: CASSPDTSREEQFF. The CDR3 nucleotides are TGTGCCAGCAGCCCCGATACGAGTCGGGAGGAGCAGTTCTTC.

The rearrangement uses TRBV11-3 and TRBJ1-2, with a possible D match to TRBD1 (5 bases). Trimming shortened V by 3 bases and J by 4 bases, and 18 bases separated the two germline ends. The germline V gene has CDR1 SGHNT and CDR2 YENEEA. The CDR3 is 16 residues long. The CDR3 nucleotides are TGTGCCAGCAGCTTGGGGGGGGTTGGCGGGTTCTATGGCTACACCTTC. It is translated as CASSLGGVGGFYGYTF.

The chain has TRBV23-1 and TRBJ1-1, with D possibly TRBD1 on 6 matching bases. TRBV23-1 qualifies as an ORF whose function is uncertain. V gave up 11 bases and J gave up 0 bases, with 16 bases separating them. This CDR3 has 14 amino acids. CDR3 in amino acids: CALRGGGVNTEAFF. CDR3 coding DNA: TGCGCCCTTCGGGGAGGGGGGGTGAACACTGAAGCTTTCTTT.

The rearrangement uses TRBV10-3 and TRBJ1-2; TRBD1 is a possible D gene (5 bases). Germline CDR1 ENHRY, CDR2 SYGVKD. This CDR3 is built from 16 residues. Trimming pared 8 bases from V and 1 base from J, leaving 20 bases between. CDR3 protein: CAISTSRAGDNYGYTF. The DNA of the CDR3 is TGTGCCATCTCCACCTCCAGGGCGGGGGATAACTATGGCTACACCTTC.

This clone showed up just once. This chain uses TRBV5-6 with TRBJ2-3; maybe TRBD2 (5 bases). Germline CDR1 SGHDT, CDR2 YYEEEE. CDR3 length: 16 amino acids. Between the trimmed V and J ends, which lost 0 bases and 3 bases, there was a span of 14 bases. The CDR3 loop reads CASSLEGLRRTDTQYF. CDR3 bases: TGTGCCAGCAGCTTGGAGGGCCTCCGGAGGACAGATACGCAGTATTTT.

This clone came up a few times. The chain is built from TRBV19 and TRBJ2-3; D is unresolved. The CDR3 covers 13 residues. V was pared by 5 bases and J by 0 bases, with 6 bases between. Germline V CDR1 and CDR2: LNHDA, SQIVND (reference sequence). The CDR3, as DNA: TGTGCCAGTAGTTTATATAGCACAGATACGCAGTATTTT. Translating gives CASSLYSTDTQYF.

This CDR3 is CASSSWTEPNEKLFF. Written as DNA, the CDR3 is TGCGCCAGCAGCTCCTGGACAGAACCTAATGAAAAACTGTTTTTT. The J gene is TRBJ1-4, the V gene TRBV5-1, with a possible D match to TRBD1 (6 bases). This CDR3 region has 15 residues. Germline V gene lookup returns CDR1 SGHRS and CDR2 YFSETQ. V dropped 3 bases and J dropped 3 bases, with 12 bases sitting between them.

The V call is TRBV4-1, the J call TRBJ1-5, with D unresolved. The CDR3 runs to 15 residues. CDR1 MGHRA and CDR2 YSYEKL come from the germline V gene. V lost 2 bases to trimming and J lost 4 bases, with 12 bases between them. The CDR3 sequence is CASSQNPGWNQPQHF. Written as DNA, the CDR3 is TGCGCCAGCAGCCAAAACCCGGGGTGGAATCAGCCCCAGCATTTT.

The J gene is TRBJ1-4, the V gene TRBV7-6; TRBD1 agrees at 8 bases. Trimming took 3 bases from V and 1 from J; bases not matched to a gene: 13. In germline, CDR1 is SGHVS, CDR2 FNYEAQ. The CDR3 contains 19 residues. The CDR3 nucleotides are TGTGCCAGCAGCTTTAACCCGGACAGGGCCGGGGAAACTAATGAAAAACTGTTTTTT. Protein sequence: CASSFNPDRAGETNEKLFF. The whole variable domain, filled in from reference TRBV7-6 and TRBJ1-4, reads GAGVSQSPRYKVTKRGQDVALRCDPISGHVSLYWYRQALGQGPEFLTYFNYEAQQDKSGLPNDRFSAERPEGSISTLTIQRTEQRDSAMYRCASSFNPDRAGETNEKLFFGSGTQLSVL.

The V and J genes are TRBV12-5 and TRBJ2-7; 9 bases are a match to TRBD1. Trimming at V came to 0 bases and at J to 2 bases, leaving 8 bases not matched to a gene. Germline CDR1 reads LGHNT; CDR2 reads FRNRAP. The CDR3 is 17 amino acids. Here the CDR3 reads CASGLVTEGQGTYEQYV. CDR3 nucleotides: TGTGCTAGTGGTTTGGTAACCGAGGGACAGGGTACCTACGAGCAGTACGTC.